These 14 T cell receptor beta chains were sequenced from one sample in a study of blood T cell repertoires in COVID-19. Sequencing was performed with immunoSEQ multiplex PCR; in TCRdb, only in-frame clones are kept and a portion is missing. The sample holds about 110,000 clones, roughly 80% seen once. The specimen sequenced was peripheral blood. The receptors originated from a man aged 65-85 years with active or convalescent COVID-19.

The V and J genes are TRBV29-1 and TRBJ1-2, with a tentative D call TRBD1 (5 bases). Trimming removed 6 bases from V and 4 bases from J, with 12 bases in between. Germline CDR1 and CDR2: SQVTM and ANQGSEA. This CDR3 contains 12 residues. CDR3 region: CSVGEGFYGYTF. The CDR3 DNA reads as TGCAGCGTGGGGGAGGGGTTCTATGGCTACACCTTC.

The chain couples TRBV27 to TRBJ1-2, with D perhaps matching TRBD1 (5 bases). CDR1 is MNHEY, CDR2 SMNVEV, per germline (reference sequence). The CDR3 runs to 14 residues. Trimming removed 0 bases at V and 2 bases at J, with 7 bases between. This chain's CDR3 is CASSLSYRNYGYTF. Here the CDR3 DNA reads TGTGCCAGCAGTTTATCGTACAGGAACTATGGCTACACCTTC.

The rearrangement uses TRBV12-3 or TRBV12-4 and TRBJ2-2, with D maybe TRBD2 (6 bases). Trimming removed 8 bases at V and 6 bases at J, with 13 bases between. This CDR3 has 13 amino acids. CDR3 sequence: CASAGPGAGELFF. CDR3 DNA sequence: TGTGCCAGCGCGGGACCCGGGGCCGGGGAGCTGTTTTTT.

V usage is TRBV7-8 and J usage is TRBJ2-4; 9 nucleotides align to TRBD1. This CDR3 has 14 residues. Germline-derived CDR1 and CDR2 are SGHVS and FQNEAQ. V trimming: 2 bases; J trimming: 8 bases; junction bases outside the gene matches: 4. CDR3 nucleotide sequence: TGTGCCAGCAGCTTAATCGGGACAGGGCACATTCAGTACTTC. Translating it yields CASSLIGTGHIQYF.

This clone was recorded once. The chain links TRBV2 to TRBJ1-1, with 8 bases lining up with TRBD1. The germline CDR1 and CDR2 sequences are SNHLY and FYNNEI. The CDR3 is made up of 14 amino acids. The junction had 6 bases not matched to a gene; V was cut back by 4 bases and J by 5 bases. Written as DNA, the CDR3 is TGTGCCAGCAGTGTTCGGACAGGGCTTACTGAAGCTTTCTTT. As protein: CASSVRTGLTEAFF.

The J gene is TRBJ1-3, the V gene TRBV6-2 or TRBV6-3, with a tentative D call TRBD1 (6 bases). Trimming stripped 3 bases from V and 1 base from J, with 10 bases between. Looked up from germline, CDR1 is MNHEY and CDR2 is SVGEGT. This CDR3 is 15 amino acids long. The CDR3 reads CASSYTGISGNTIYF. CDR3 DNA sequence: TGTGCCAGCAGTTATACAGGGATTTCTGGAAACACCATATATTTT.

The chain carries TRBV28 and TRBJ1-4, with 7 bases lining up with TRBD1. The germline gives CDR1 MDHEN, CDR2 SYDVKM. The CDR3 extends over 14 amino acids. Trimming removed 4 bases from V and 4 bases from J; junction bases left unmatched: 3. The CDR3 is CASSSGQFNEKLFF. The CDR3 DNA reads TGTGCCAGCAGTTCGGGACAGTTTAATGAAAAACTGTTTTTT.

The chain combines TRBV7-9 with TRBJ1-6, with 10 bases fitting TRBD1. Germline V gene data show CDR1 as SEHNR and CDR2 as FQNEAQ (reference sequence). This CDR3 is built from 14 residues. The ends lost 6 bases at V and 10 bases at J; junction bases unmatched: 6. The CDR3: CASRRDRGLSPLHF. The CDR3, as DNA: TGTGCCAGCAGACGAGACAGGGGGCTGTCACCCCTCCACTTT.

This chain links TRBV5-6 with TRBJ1-2; D unresolved. From germline, CDR1 is SGHDT and CDR2 YYEEEE. V was trimmed by 2 bases and J by 7 bases, leaving 9 bases between them. The CDR3 runs to 12 residues. This CDR3 is CASSLSTAGYTF. The CDR3 nucleotides read TGTGCCAGCAGCTTAAGTACAGCTGGCTACACCTTC.

The chain is built from TRBV7-9 and TRBJ2-1; no clear D. Germline assignment: CDR1 SEHNR and CDR2 FQNEAQ (reference sequence). V lost 3 bases and J 7 bases, leaving 7 bases between the germline ends. The CDR3 is made up of 12 amino acids. CDR3 nucleotide sequence: TGTGCCAGCAGCTTTATCGGGAATGAGCAGTTCTTC. Protein product: CASSFIGNEQFF.

The chain has TRBV5-1 and TRBJ1-5, with no clear D. Looked up from germline, CDR1 is SGHRS and CDR2 is YFSETQ. Trimming took 0 bases from V and 3 from J, leaving 7 bases between them. This CDR3 has 14 amino acids. CDR3 amino acids: CASSLVGDNQPQHF. The CDR3 coding sequence is TGCGCCAGCAGCTTGGTCGGAGACAATCAGCCCCAGCATTTT. Based on the CDR3 plus reference TRBV5-1 and TRBJ1-5, the full variable domain is KAGVTQTPRYLIKTRGQQVTLSCSPISGHRSVSWYQQTPGQGLQFLFEYFSETQRNKGNFPGRFSGRQFSNSRSEMNVSTLELGDSALYLCASSLVGDNQPQHFGDGTRLSIL.

A few counts support this clone. The rearrangement links TRBV7-9 to TRBJ2-7; D is perhaps TRBD1 (8 bases). Per the germline V gene, CDR1 is SEHNR and CDR2 is FQNEAQ (reference sequence). V lost 5 bases, J lost 4 bases, and 21 bases lay in between. The length of the CDR3 is 16 residues. The CDR3 here is CASSPWTGRGPYEQYF. The CDR3 region has the DNA TGTGCCAGCAGCCCATGGACAGGGAGGGGGCCTTACGAGCAGTACTTC.

Remarks on this clone: Other DNA sequences in the same sample also yield this CDR3. J is TRBJ1-3 and V is TRBV30; the match to TRBD1 covers 7 bases. CDR1 is GTSNPN, CDR2 SVGIG, per germline (reference sequence). Trimming at V came to 5 bases and at J to 0 bases, leaving 4 bases not matched to a gene. This CDR3 contains 14 residues. CDR3 protein: CAWRTGYSGNTIYF. The CDR3 DNA reads TGTGCCTGGCGGACAGGCTACTCTGGAAACACCATATATTTT.

V usage is TRBV18 and J usage is TRBJ2-4; the D gene is possibly TRBD2 (5 bases). V shed 3 bases and J shed 5 bases, with 8 bases lying between them. Germline V gene lookup returns CDR1 KGHSH and CDR2 LQKENI. The CDR3 is 13 residues long. The CDR3 nucleotides are TGTGCCAGCTCACCCTCGCGGGAAAACATTCAGTACTTC. It yields the protein CASSPSRENIQYF. The full variable domain, in which reference TRBV18 and TRBJ2-4 provide the parts outside the CDR3, is NAGVMQNPRHLVRRRGQEARLRCSPMKGHSHVYWYRQLPEEGLKFMVYLQKENIIDESGMPKERFSAEFPKEGPSILRIQQVVRGDSAAYFCASSPSRENIQYFGAGTRLSVL.